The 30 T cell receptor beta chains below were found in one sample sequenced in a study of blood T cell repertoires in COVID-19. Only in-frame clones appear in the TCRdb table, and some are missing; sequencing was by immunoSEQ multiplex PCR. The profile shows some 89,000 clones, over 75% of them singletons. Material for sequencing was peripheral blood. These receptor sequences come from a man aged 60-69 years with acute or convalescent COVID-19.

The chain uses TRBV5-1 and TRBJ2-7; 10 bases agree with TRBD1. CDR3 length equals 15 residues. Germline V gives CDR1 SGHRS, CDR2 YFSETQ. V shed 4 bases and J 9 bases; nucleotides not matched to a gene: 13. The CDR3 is CASSQSTGGEGWQYF. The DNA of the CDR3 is TGCGCCAGCAGCCAATCGACAGGGGGCGAGGGATGGCAGTACTTC.

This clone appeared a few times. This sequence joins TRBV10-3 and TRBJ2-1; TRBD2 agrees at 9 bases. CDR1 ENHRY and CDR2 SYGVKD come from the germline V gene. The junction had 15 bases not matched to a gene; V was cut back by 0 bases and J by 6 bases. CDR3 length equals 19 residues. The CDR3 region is CAISESYLRTSADPNEQFF. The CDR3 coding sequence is TGTGCCATCAGTGAGTCGTATCTCCGGACTAGCGCCGATCCCAATGAGCAGTTCTTC.

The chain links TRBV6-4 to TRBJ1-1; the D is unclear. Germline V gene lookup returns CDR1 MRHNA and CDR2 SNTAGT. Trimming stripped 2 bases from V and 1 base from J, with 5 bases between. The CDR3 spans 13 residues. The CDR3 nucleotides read TGTGCCAGCAGTGACGAGGAGAACACTGAAGCTTTCTTT. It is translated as CASSDEENTEAFF.

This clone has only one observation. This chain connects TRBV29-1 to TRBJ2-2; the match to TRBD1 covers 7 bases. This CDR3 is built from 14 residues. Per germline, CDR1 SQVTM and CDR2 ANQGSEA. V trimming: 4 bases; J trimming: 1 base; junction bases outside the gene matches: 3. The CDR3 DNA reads TGCAGCGTTGGAAGGGGGCTGAACACCGGGGAGCTGTTTTTT. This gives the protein CSVGRGLNTGELFF.

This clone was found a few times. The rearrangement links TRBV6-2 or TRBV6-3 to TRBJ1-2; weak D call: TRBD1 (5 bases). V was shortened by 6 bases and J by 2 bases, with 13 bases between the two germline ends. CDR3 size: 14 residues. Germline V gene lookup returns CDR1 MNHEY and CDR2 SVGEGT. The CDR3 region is CASSPVSGNYGYTF. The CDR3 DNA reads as TGTGCCAGCAGCCCCGTTTCAGGGAACTATGGCTACACCTTC.

The CDR3 loop reads CASNMDRTNQPQHF. CDR3 bases: TGTGCCAGCAACATGGACAGGACCAATCAGCCCCAGCATTTT. This chain connects TRBV6-5 to TRBJ1-5; 7 bases fit TRBD1. Unmatched junction bases numbered 6, after V lost 7 bases and J lost 3 bases. The CDR3 consists of 14 residues. Per the germline V gene, CDR1 is MNHEY and CDR2 is SVGAGI.

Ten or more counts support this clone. DNA for the CDR3: TGTGCCAGCAGCGTAGACGGTAGCAATCAGCCCCAGCATTTT. Amino acids: CASSVDGSNQPQHF. The chain recombines TRBV7-2 with TRBJ1-5; D gene uncertain. The CDR3 length is 14 residues. Looked up from germline, CDR1 is SGHTA and CDR2 is FQGNSA. The V and J ends lost 5 bases and 0 bases respectively, with 8 bases between them.

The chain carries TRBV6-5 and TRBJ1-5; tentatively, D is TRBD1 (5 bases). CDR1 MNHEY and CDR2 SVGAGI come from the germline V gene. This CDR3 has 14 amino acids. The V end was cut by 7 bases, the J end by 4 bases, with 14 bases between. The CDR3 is CASTDGPGNQPQHF. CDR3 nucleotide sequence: TGTGCCAGCACCGATGGCCCAGGGAATCAGCCCCAGCATTTT.

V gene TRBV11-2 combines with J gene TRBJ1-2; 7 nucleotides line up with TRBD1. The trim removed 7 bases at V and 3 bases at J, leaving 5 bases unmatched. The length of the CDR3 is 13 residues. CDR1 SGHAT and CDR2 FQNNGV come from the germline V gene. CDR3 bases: TGTGCCAGCAATCCAGACAGGGACTATGGCTACACCTTC. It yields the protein CASNPDRDYGYTF.

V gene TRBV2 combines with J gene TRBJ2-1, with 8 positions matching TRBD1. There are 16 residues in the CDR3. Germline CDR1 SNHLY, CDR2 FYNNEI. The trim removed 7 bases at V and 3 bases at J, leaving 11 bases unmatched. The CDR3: CASTPVDREVYNEQFF. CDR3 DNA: TGTGCCAGCACACCGGTGGACAGGGAAGTCTACAATGAGCAGTTCTTC.

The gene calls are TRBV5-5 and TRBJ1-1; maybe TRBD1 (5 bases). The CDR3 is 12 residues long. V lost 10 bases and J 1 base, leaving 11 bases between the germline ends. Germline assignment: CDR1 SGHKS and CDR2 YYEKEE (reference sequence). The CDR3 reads CAGQQGNTEAFF. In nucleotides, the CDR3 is TGTGCCGGACAACAAGGGAACACTGAAGCTTTCTTT. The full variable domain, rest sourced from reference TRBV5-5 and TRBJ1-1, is DAGVTQSPTHLIKTRGQQVTLRCSPISGHKSVSWYQQVLGQGPQFIFQYYEKEERGRGNFPDRFSARQFPNYSSELNVNALLLGDSALYLCAGQQGNTEAFFGQGTRLTVV.

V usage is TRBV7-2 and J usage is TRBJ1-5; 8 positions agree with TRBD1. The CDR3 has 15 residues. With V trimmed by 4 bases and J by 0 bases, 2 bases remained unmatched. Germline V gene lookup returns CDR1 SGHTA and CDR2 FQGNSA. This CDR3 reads CASSYDRGSNQPQHF. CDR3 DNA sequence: TGTGCCAGCAGCTACGACAGGGGTAGCAATCAGCCCCAGCATTTT.

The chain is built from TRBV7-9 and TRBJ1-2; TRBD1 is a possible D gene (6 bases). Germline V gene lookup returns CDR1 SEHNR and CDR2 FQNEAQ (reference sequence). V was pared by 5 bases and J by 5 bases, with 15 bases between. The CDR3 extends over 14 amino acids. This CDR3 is CASSGVDRNYGYTF. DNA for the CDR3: TGTGCCAGCAGCGGGGTGGACAGAAATTATGGCTACACCTTC.

The DNA for the CDR3 is TGTGCCTGGAGTGTACGTAGCGGGAGATCAGATACGCAGTATTTT. Protein product: CAWSVRSGRSDTQYF. The V call is TRBV30, the J call TRBJ2-3; TRBD2 matches 9 bases. There are 15 residues in the CDR3. Germline lookup yields CDR1 GTSNPN and CDR2 SVGIG (reference sequence). V trimming: 0 bases; J trimming: 4 bases; junction bases outside the gene matches: 5.

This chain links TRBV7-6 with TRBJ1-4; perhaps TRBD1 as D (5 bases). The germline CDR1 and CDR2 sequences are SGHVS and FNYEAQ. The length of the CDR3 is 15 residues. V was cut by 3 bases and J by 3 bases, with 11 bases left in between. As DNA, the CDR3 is TGTGCCAGCAGCTTCTGGCGGGGGGCTAATGAAAAACTGTTTTTT. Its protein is CASSFWRGANEKLFF.

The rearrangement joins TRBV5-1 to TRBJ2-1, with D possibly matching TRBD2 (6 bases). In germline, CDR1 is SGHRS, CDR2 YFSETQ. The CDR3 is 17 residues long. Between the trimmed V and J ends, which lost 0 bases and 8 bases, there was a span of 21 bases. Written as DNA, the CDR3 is TGCGCCAGCAGCTTGGAATCTTTGACTAGATTTACCGATGAGCAGTTCTTC. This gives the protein CASSLESLTRFTDEQFF.

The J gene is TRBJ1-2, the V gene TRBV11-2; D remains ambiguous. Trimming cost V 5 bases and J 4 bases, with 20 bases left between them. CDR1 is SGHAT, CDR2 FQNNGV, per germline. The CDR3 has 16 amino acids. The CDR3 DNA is TGTGCCAGCAGCGAGGGCGGGCGAACGGGCTTCTATGGCTACACCTTC. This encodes CASSEGGRTGFYGYTF.

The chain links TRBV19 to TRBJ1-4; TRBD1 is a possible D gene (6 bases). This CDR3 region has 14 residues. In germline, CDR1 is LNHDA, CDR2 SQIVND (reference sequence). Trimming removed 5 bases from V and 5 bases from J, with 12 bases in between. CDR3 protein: CASSGRGVNEKLFF. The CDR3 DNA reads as TGTGCCAGTAGTGGCAGGGGCGTCAATGAAAAACTGTTTTTT.

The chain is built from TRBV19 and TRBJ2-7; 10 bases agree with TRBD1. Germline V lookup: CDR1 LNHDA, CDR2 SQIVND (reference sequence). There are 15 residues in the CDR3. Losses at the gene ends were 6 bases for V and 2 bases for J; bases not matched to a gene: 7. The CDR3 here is CASSLTGGETYEQYF. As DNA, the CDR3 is TGTGCCAGTAGCCTGACAGGGGGCGAAACCTACGAGCAGTACTTC.

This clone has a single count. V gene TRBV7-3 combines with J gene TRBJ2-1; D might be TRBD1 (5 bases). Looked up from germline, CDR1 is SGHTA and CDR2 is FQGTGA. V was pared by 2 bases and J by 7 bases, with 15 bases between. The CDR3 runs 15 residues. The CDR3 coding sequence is TGTGCCAGCAGCTTATCGAGCAGGGTGGGAAATGAGCAGTTCTTC. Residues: CASSLSSRVGNEQFF.

CDR3 amino acids: CASSQEGRANVLTF. CDR3 bases: TGCGCCAGCAGCCAAGAGGGCAGGGCCAACGTCCTGACTTTC. This chain connects TRBV4-1 to TRBJ2-6; D call uncertain. CDR3 length: 14 amino acids. Trimming removed 0 bases at V and 5 bases at J, with 5 bases between. The germline CDR1 and CDR2 sequences are MGHRA and YSYEKL.

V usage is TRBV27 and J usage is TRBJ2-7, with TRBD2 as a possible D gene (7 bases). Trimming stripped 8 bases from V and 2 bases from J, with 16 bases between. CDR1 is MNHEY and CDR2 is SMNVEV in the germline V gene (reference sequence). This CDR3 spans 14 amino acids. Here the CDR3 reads CASGMGGATYEQYF. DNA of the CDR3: TGTGCCAGCGGTATGGGGGGGGCGACCTACGAGCAGTACTTC.

The CDR3, as DNA: TGTGCCAGCAATAGTCAGCCCCAGCATTTT. Translating gives CASNSQPQHF. The chain links TRBV25-1 to TRBJ1-5; D remains unclear. V was clipped by 7 bases and J by 6 bases, with 4 bases between them. Per the germline V gene, CDR1 is MGHDK and CDR2 is SYGVNS. The CDR3 consists of 10 residues. The complete variable domain, with remaining parts taken from reference TRBV25-1 and TRBJ1-5, reads EADIYQTPRYLVIGTGKKITLECSQTMGHDKMYWYQQDPGMELHLIHYSYGVNSTEKGDLSSESTVSRIRTEHFPLTLESARPSHTSQYLCASNSQPQHFGDGTRLSIL.

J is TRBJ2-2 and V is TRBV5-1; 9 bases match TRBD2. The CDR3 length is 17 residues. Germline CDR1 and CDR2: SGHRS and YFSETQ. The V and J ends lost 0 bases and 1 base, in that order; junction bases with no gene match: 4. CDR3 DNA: TGCGCCAGCAGCTTGGGAGGGACTAGCCTGAACACCGGGGAGCTGTTTTTT. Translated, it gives CASSLGGTSLNTGELFF. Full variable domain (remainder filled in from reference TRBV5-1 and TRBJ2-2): KAGVTQTPRYLIKTRGQQVTLSCSPISGHRSVSWYQQTPGQGLQFLFEYFSETQRNKGNFPGRFSGRQFSNSRSEMNVSTLELGDSALYLCASSLGGTSLNTGELFFGEGSRLTVL.

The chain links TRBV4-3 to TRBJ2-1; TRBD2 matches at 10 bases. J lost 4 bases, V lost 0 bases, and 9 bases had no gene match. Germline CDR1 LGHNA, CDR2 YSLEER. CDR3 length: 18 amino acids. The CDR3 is CASSQDLASGSIYNEQFF. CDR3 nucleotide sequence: TGCGCCAGCAGCCAAGATCTGGCTAGCGGGAGTATTTACAATGAGCAGTTCTTC.

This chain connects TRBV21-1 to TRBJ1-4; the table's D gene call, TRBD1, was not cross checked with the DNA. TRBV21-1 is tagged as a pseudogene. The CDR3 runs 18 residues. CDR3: CASSKSLVDRDQDEKLFF. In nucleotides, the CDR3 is TGTGCCAGCAGCAAATCCCTCGTCGACAGGGATCAGGATGAAAAACTGTTTTTT.

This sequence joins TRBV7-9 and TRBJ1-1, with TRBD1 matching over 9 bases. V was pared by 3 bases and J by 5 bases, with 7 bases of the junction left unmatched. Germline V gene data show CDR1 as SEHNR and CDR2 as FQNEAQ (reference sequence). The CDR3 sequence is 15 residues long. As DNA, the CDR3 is TGTGCCAGCAGCTTTAGCACAGGGGGCGGAACTGAAGCTTTCTTT. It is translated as CASSFSTGGGTEAFF.

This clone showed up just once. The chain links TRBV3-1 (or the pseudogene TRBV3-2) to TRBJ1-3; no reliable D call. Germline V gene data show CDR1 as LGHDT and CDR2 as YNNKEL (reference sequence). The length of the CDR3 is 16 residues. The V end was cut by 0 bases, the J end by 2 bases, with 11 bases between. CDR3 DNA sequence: TGTGCCAGCAGCCAAGAGTACGGTGTACCTGGAAACACCATATATTTT. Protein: CASSQEYGVPGNTIYF.

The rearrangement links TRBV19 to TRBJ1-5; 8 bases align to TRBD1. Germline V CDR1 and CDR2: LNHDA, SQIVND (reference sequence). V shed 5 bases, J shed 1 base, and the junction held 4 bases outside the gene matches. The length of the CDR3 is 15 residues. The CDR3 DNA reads TGTGCCAGTAGTCACGGGACAGGCAGCAATCAGCCCCAGCATTTT. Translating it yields CASSHGTGSNQPQHF.

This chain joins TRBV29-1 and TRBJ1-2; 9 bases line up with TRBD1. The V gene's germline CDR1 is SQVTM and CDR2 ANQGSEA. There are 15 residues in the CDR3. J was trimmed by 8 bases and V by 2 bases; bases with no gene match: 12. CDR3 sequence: CSVEITGTGFNGYTF. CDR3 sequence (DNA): TGCAGCGTTGAAATAACAGGGACAGGGTTCAACGGCTACACCTTC.